This section outlines one T cell receptor beta chain sequence together with its context. Its antigen is currently unknown. Libraries were prepared by immunoSEQ multiplex PCR; TCRdb keeps only in-frame clonotypes and omits some of them. Of around 16,000 clones listed, around four fifths are singletons. The source of the sample is a study of PD-1 blockade in classical Hodgkin lymphoma. Findings of the study overall: Repertoire differences have undefined causes, possibly disease activity or prior therapy. The baseline diversity of complete responders showed similarity to that of newly diagnosed patients.

With V trimmed by 7 bases and J by 7 bases, 6 bases remained unmatched. Germline V gene data show CDR1 as MNHEY and CDR2 as SMNVEV (reference sequence). This CDR3 has 15 amino acids. The patients all showed relapse after autologous stem cell transplantation, while their brentuximab vedotin exposure varied. This receptor was taken from a human donor with classical Hodgkin lymphoma. Source: peripheral blood mononuclear cells (PBMCs), taken before the second cycle of nivolumab. The chain combines TRBV27 with TRBJ2-1, with 14 bases fitting TRBD2. The CDR3 nucleotides are TGTGCCAGCACCCCGGGGACTAGCGGGAGTAATGAGCAGTTCTTC. Residues: CASTPGTSGSNEQFF.